A selection of T cell receptor beta chains follows, all from one sample in a study of cytomegalovirus exposure and HLA in healthy donors. The method was immunoSEQ multiplex PCR; TCRdb's version includes in-frame clones alone and lacks a portion of them. The sample has about 44,000 clones, over 85% seen once. The sample consisted of PBMCs. The receptor source for this set is a woman between 18 and 29 years old in good health and CMV-seronegative. The CDR3 runs from the conserved cysteine through the conserved F or W. A D gene is named only where the DNA matches it firmly. The listing skips clone size in some rows; elsewhere it reads once, few, many or a size class.

cdr3_nt: TGTGCCAGCACCCCCCCCAGCCAGGACTATGGCTACACCTTC
cdr3_aa: CASTPPSQDYGYTF
clone_size: .
v_call: TRBV28
d_call: .
cdr3_length: 14
j_call: TRBJ1-2

cdr3_nt: TGTGCCAGCAGCTCCGGTAGGACACCCTCTGGAAACACCATATATTTT
cdr3_aa: CASSSGRTPSGNTIYF
clone_size: .
v_call: TRBV7-9
d_call: .
cdr3_length: 16
j_call: TRBJ1-3

cdr3_nt: TGTGCCAGCAGTTTGGCGGCACCTTATAGCAATCAGCCCCAGCATTTT
cdr3_aa: CASSLAAPYSNQPQHF
clone_size: .
v_call: TRBV28
d_call: .
cdr3_length: 16
j_call: TRBJ1-5

cdr3_nt: TGCGCCAGCAGTCCTGGACAGCAAACCTACAATGAGCAGTTCTTC
cdr3_aa: CASSPGQQTYNEQFF
clone_size: .
v_call: TRBV5-1
d_call: .
cdr3_length: 15
j_call: TRBJ2-1

cdr3_nt: TGCAGCGTCATCCACACTGAAGCTTTCTTT
cdr3_aa: CSVIHTEAFF
clone_size: .
v_call: TRBV29-1
d_call: .
cdr3_length: 10
j_call: TRBJ1-1

cdr3_nt: TGTGCCAGCTCACCACCGGTCGGGAACACTGAAGCTTTCTTT
cdr3_aa: CASSPPVGNTEAFF
clone_size: .
v_call: TRBV18
d_call: .
cdr3_length: 14
j_call: TRBJ1-1

cdr3_nt: TGTGCCAGCAGTGGACACCAGAACACTGAAGCTTTCTTT
cdr3_aa: CASSGHQNTEAFF
clone_size: .
v_call: TRBV6-1
d_call: .
cdr3_length: 13
j_call: TRBJ1-1

cdr3_nt: TGTGCCAGCAGCGTCATTAAAGGCGGGGGCACAGATACGCAGTATTTT
cdr3_aa: CASSVIKGGGTDTQYF
clone_size: .
v_call: TRBV7-8
d_call: .
cdr3_length: 16
j_call: TRBJ2-3

cdr3_nt: TGCGCCAGCAGTTCCGGGACAGTACAAGAGACCCAGTACTTC
cdr3_aa: CASSSGTVQETQYF
clone_size: .
v_call: TRBV5-1
d_call: TRBD1
cdr3_length: 14
j_call: TRBJ2-5

cdr3_nt: TGTGCCAGCAGGAGCGAGCTAATTTACAATGAGCAGTTCTTC
cdr3_aa: CASRSELIYNEQFF
clone_size: once
v_call: TRBV6-1
d_call: .
cdr3_length: 14
j_call: TRBJ2-1

cdr3_nt: TGTGCCAGCCTGGGGGCAAAACTGTTTTTT
cdr3_aa: CASLGAKLFF
clone_size: .
v_call: TRBV6-6
d_call: .
cdr3_length: 10
j_call: TRBJ1-4

cdr3_nt: TGTGCCAGTAGCCGGGGACAGGGGGGAAGCAATCAGCCCCAGCATTTT
cdr3_aa: CASSRGQGGSNQPQHF
clone_size: .
v_call: TRBV19
d_call: TRBD1
cdr3_length: 16
j_call: TRBJ1-5

cdr3_nt: TGTGCCAGCAGTACTCTAGCGGGAGGGCCGGGGAACATTCAGTACTTC
cdr3_aa: CASSTLAGGPGNIQYF
clone_size: .
v_call: TRBV28
d_call: TRBD2
cdr3_length: 16
j_call: TRBJ2-4

cdr3_nt: TGTGCCAGCAGTTACCGTGTGAACACTGAAGCTTTCTTT
cdr3_aa: CASSYRVNTEAFF
clone_size: .
v_call: TRBV6-6
d_call: .
cdr3_length: 13
j_call: TRBJ1-1

cdr3_nt: TGTGCCAGCAGTGTGCTCGGGACAGTTAGCAATCAGCCCCAGCATTTT
cdr3_aa: CASSVLGTVSNQPQHF
clone_size: .
v_call: TRBV2
d_call: TRBD1
cdr3_length: 16
j_call: TRBJ1-5

cdr3_nt: TGTGCCAGCAGCTTTACTAGCGGGGTCGGAGGTACGCAGTATTTT
cdr3_aa: CASSFTSGVGGTQYF
clone_size: .
v_call: TRBV7-8
d_call: TRBD2
cdr3_length: 15
j_call: TRBJ2-3

cdr3_nt: TGTGCCACTGCTTCTTCACAGGGGAGCGGGGAAAAACTGTTTTTT
cdr3_aa: CATASSQGSGEKLFF
clone_size: once
v_call: TRBV6-6
d_call: TRBD1
cdr3_length: 15
j_call: TRBJ1-4

cdr3_nt: TGTGCCAGCAGCATCTGGAGCGGGAGGGCCCTCTCCGAGCAGTACTTC
cdr3_aa: CASSIWSGRALSEQYF
clone_size: .
v_call: TRBV7-2
d_call: TRBD2
cdr3_length: 16
j_call: TRBJ2-7

cdr3_nt: TGTGCCAGCAGACAACGACAGGGGACGAGCACAGATACGCAGTATTTT
cdr3_aa: CASRQRQGTSTDTQYF
clone_size: once
v_call: TRBV2
d_call: TRBD1
cdr3_length: 16
j_call: TRBJ2-3

cdr3_nt: TGTGCCAGCAGCCAGGCGACTAGGAATGAGCAGTTCTTC
cdr3_aa: CASSQATRNEQFF
clone_size: .
v_call: TRBV4-2
d_call: .
cdr3_length: 13
j_call: TRBJ2-1

cdr3_nt: TGTGCCAGCAGTCAGGGACTTGCTAACACTGAAGCTTTCTTT
cdr3_aa: CASSQGLANTEAFF
clone_size: .
v_call: TRBV28
d_call: .
cdr3_length: 14
j_call: TRBJ1-1

cdr3_nt: TGTGCCAGCAGCGCTGCCCAGGGGGCGGGAGGCTACACCTTC
cdr3_aa: CASSAAQGAGGYTF
clone_size: .
v_call: TRBV9
d_call: TRBD1
cdr3_length: 14
j_call: TRBJ1-2

cdr3_nt: TGTGCCAGTAGTACTCGGACTAGCGGTGAGACAGATACGCAGTATTTT
cdr3_aa: CASSTRTSGETDTQYF
clone_size: .
v_call: TRBV19
d_call: TRBD2
cdr3_length: 16
j_call: TRBJ2-3

cdr3_nt: TGTGCCAGCAGCTTAGGCGGGACAGGGGTTCTCGGGGAGCTGTTTTTT
cdr3_aa: CASSLGGTGVLGELFF
clone_size: once
v_call: TRBV7-2
d_call: TRBD1
cdr3_length: 16
j_call: TRBJ2-2

cdr3_nt: TGTGCCAGCAGCGGACAGGGCGAAGGGACAGATACGCAGTATTTT
cdr3_aa: CASSGQGEGTDTQYF
clone_size: .
v_call: TRBV5-4
d_call: TRBD1
cdr3_length: 15
j_call: TRBJ2-3

cdr3_nt: TGTGCCAGCAGTACACAGGGCTACGAGCAGTACTTC
cdr3_aa: CASSTQGYEQYF
clone_size: .
v_call: TRBV6-1
d_call: .
cdr3_length: 12
j_call: TRBJ2-7

cdr3_nt: TGTGCCAGCAGCTTCCCGGACACTCCCTCCTACGAGCAGTACTTC
cdr3_aa: CASSFPDTPSYEQYF
clone_size: .
v_call: TRBV7-9
d_call: .
cdr3_length: 15
j_call: TRBJ2-7

cdr3_nt: TGTGCCAGCAGTGAAGGGAGGACAGGGGGCCCCTACGAGCAGTACTTC
cdr3_aa: CASSEGRTGGPYEQYF
clone_size: .
v_call: TRBV6-1
d_call: TRBD1
cdr3_length: 16
j_call: TRBJ2-7

cdr3_nt: TGTGCCAGCAGTTTAGAAGACGGAGGAGAAGCTTTCTTT
cdr3_aa: CASSLEDGGEAFF
clone_size: .
v_call: TRBV27
d_call: .
cdr3_length: 13
j_call: TRBJ1-1

cdr3_nt: TGTGCCAGCAGCGAACGGGGGGCGGGAGAGACCCAGTACTTC
cdr3_aa: CASSERGAGETQYF
clone_size: .
v_call: TRBV9
d_call: .
cdr3_length: 14
j_call: TRBJ2-5

cdr3_nt: TGTGCCAGCAGTCGGACTAGCCTAAACCAAGAGACCCAGTACTTC
cdr3_aa: CASSRTSLNQETQYF
clone_size: .
v_call: TRBV6-6
d_call: TRBD2
cdr3_length: 15
j_call: TRBJ2-5

cdr3_nt: TGTGCCAGCAGCCCCCAGGGGTACAACTATGGCTACACCTTC
cdr3_aa: CASSPQGYNYGYTF
clone_size: .
v_call: TRBV7-9
d_call: .
cdr3_length: 14
j_call: TRBJ1-2

cdr3_nt: TGCAGCGTTGAAAATGTTCCAGGGAACCCCTATGGCTACACCTTC
cdr3_aa: CSVENVPGNPYGYTF
clone_size: .
v_call: TRBV29-1
d_call: .
cdr3_length: 15
j_call: TRBJ1-2

cdr3_nt: TGTGCCAGCAGCTTAGGGACAGGGGAGACCCAGTACTTC
cdr3_aa: CASSLGTGETQYF
clone_size: .
v_call: TRBV11-2
d_call: TRBD1
cdr3_length: 13
j_call: TRBJ2-5